The clone carrying this T cell receptor (beta chain) was found many times. This sample stems from a study of blood T cells in healthy people across ages. The ends were cut back, 10 bases at V and 7 bases at J, with 23 bases in the middle. This CDR3 comprises 15 residues. A second PCR of about 7 to 12 cycles used a sample-barcoded 5' primer and a J-beta primer mix. TCRdb called the 5' RACE reads again in MiXCR, with one record for every CDR3 protein. The sample shows around 1,600,000 distinct CDR3 sequences, 42% of them seen only once. The sample consisted of blood. The sequence was obtained from a woman aged 18 to 35 in good health. This chain joins TRBV12-3 or TRBV12-4 and TRBJ2-1, with TRBD1 as a possible D gene (6 bases). The CDR3 DNA is TGTGCCACCAGGACCAGGGACACCCGAGTAAATGAGCAGTTCTTC. Translation: CATRTRDTRVNEQFF.